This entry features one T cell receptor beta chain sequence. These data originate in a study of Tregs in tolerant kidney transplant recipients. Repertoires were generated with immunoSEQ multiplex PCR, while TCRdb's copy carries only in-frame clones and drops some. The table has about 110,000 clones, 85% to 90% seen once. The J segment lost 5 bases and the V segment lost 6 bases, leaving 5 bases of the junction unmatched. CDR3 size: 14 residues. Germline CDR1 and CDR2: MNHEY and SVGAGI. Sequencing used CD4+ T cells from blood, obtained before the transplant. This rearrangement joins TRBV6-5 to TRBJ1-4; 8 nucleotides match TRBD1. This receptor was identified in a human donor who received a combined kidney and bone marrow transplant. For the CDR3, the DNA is TGTGCCAGCAGCCACAGGGGGGGAAATGAAAAACTGTTTTTT. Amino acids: CASSHRGGNEKLFF.